A selection of T cell receptor beta chains follows, all from one sample in a study of blood T cell repertoires in COVID-19. Sequenced by immunoSEQ multiplex PCR; TCRdb stores in-frame clones only, minus some. Of tens of thousands of clones in the sample, approximately 80% are singletons; the top ten hold around 5.9%. Sequencing used peripheral blood. The origin of the receptors is a human donor in a cohort sampled during active or convalescent COVID-19. Both conserved end residues are part of each CDR3. A D gene is named only where the DNA matches it firmly. Clone sizes are given selectively: once, few, many, or a class where the clone is expanded.

V gene	J gene	clone size	D gene	CDR3 DNA	CDR3 protein
TRBV5-1	TRBJ2-2	NA	TRBD1	TGCGCCAGCAGCTTGGTGGGGACAGGGGTCACCGGGGAGCTGTTTTTT	CASSLVGTGVTGELFF
TRBV4-1	TRBJ1-1	large	NA	TGCGCCAGCAGCCAACGGAACACTGAAGCTTTCTTT	CASSQRNTEAFF
TRBV29-1	TRBJ2-1	NA	TRBD2	TGCAGCGGCATGGGGCTAGCGGGGGGGAATGAGCAGTTCTTC	CSGMGLAGGNEQFF
TRBV4-2	TRBJ1-2	NA	NA	TGTGCCAGCAGCCAAGATTCGGACACCGGCTACACCTTC	CASSQDSDTGYTF
TRBV29-1	TRBJ1-2	NA	NA	TGCAGCGCCAGGGCCGGGCAGGACTATGGCTACACCTTC	CSARAGQDYGYTF
TRBV4-3	TRBJ1-2	NA	TRBD1	TGCGCCAGCAGCCAGGACAGGGGGCGCGGGGTGTCTGGCTACACCTTC	CASSQDRGRGVSGYTF
TRBV2	TRBJ2-2	NA	TRBD2	TGTGCCAGCACTAGACTAGCGGGGGGGTTCGGGGAGCTGTTTTTT	CASTRLAGGFGELFF
TRBV19	TRBJ1-2	once	TRBD1	TGTGCCAGTAGTACCGGGACAGGGCCAAACTATGGCTACACCTTC	CASSTGTGPNYGYTF
TRBV5-6	TRBJ2-1	NA	NA	TGTGCCAGCAGCTTGGATGGCGGGGTGTGGTTCTTC	CASSLDGGVWFF
TRBV27	TRBJ1-2	NA	NA	TGTGCCAGCAGTTTAGACGGGTCAGCTAACTATGGCTACACCTTC	CASSLDGSANYGYTF
TRBV24-1	TRBJ1-2	NA	NA	TGTGCCACCACCAACCAATTGGAGGTTTATGGCTACACCTTC	CATTNQLEVYGYTF
TRBV6-2/TRBV6-3	TRBJ2-7	NA	TRBD1	TGTGCCAGCAGTCAATTTGGACAGGGTCTTTTCTACGAGCAGTACTTC	CASSQFGQGLFYEQYF
TRBV10-2	TRBJ1-1	NA	TRBD1	TGCGCCAGCAGAGGGACAGGGGGTATTGGTAGGGACACTGAAGCTTTCTTT	CASRGTGGIGRDTEAFF
TRBV6-2/TRBV6-3	TRBJ2-1	NA	TRBD2	TGTGCCAGCAGTTACCTAGCGGGGGCGAATGAGCAGTTCTTC	CASSYLAGANEQFF
TRBV6-4	TRBJ1-2	NA	NA	TGTGCCAGCAGCGCTACAGCTTTAGCTAACTATGGCTACACCTTC	CASSATALANYGYTF
TRBV28	TRBJ1-6	NA	NA	TGTGCCAGCAGTTTAGGGCAGGGTAATTCACCCCTCCACTTT	CASSLGQGNSPLHF
TRBV29-1	TRBJ1-1	NA	NA	TGCAGCGTTGAAGGGACCCAAGGACAGCAGAACACTGAAGCTTTCTTT	CSVEGTQGQQNTEAFF